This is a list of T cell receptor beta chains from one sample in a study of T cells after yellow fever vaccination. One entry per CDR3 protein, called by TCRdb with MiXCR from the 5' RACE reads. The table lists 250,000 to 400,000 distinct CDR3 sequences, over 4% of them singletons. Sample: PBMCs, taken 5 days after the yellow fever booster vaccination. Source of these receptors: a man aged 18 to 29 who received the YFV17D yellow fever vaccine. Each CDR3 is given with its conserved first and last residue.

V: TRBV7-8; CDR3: CASSLLAGAIEAFF
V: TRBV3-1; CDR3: CASSQDQLRTGQRYEQYF
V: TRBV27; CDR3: CASSIGQAETEAFF
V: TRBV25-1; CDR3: CASSVARGDEQYF
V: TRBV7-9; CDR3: CASSVRDSNTEAFF
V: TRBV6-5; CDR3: CASRTLGAENTEAFF
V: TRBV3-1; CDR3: CASSQEGNVEQYF
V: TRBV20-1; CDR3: CSAMAPGGQPQHF
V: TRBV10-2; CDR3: CASSDYGTPRGTEAFF
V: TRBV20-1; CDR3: CSARDGRASQHF
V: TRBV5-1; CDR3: CASSSTGGQYEQYF
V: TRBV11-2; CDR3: CASSFGDGYYEQYF
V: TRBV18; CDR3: CASSPKTPGQGQGQPQHF
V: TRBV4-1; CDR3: CASSGGQFMNTEAFF
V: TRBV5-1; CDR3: CASSLAGQIYNERQFF
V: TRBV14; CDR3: CASSQEIRTPFGGLAGELFF
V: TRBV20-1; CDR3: CSARAGQGETQYF
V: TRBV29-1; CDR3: CSVEGGEDRRTDTQYF
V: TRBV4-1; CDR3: CASSQGSGSSYEQYF
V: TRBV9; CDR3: CASSVWGLPHNEQFF
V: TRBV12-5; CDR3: CASGLGETQYF
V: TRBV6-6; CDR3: CASRGNNSPLHF
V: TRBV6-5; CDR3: CASSRTGSNQPQHF
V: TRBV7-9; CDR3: CASSPLRAYIYGYTF
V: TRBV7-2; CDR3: CASSQGYEGYTF
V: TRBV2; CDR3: CASSDRVVLNSPLHF
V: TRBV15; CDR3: CATSREFGTGMAYEQYF
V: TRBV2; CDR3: CASSEPGRGMNTEAFF
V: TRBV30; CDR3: CAWSVQGMNTEAFF
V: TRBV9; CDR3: CASSVPDLGETQYF
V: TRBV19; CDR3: CASSIDGRLERFF
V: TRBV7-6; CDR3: CASSPDSSYEQYF
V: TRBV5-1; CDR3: CASSYFTQRGEQYF
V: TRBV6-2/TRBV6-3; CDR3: CASSRKAEGATNEKLFF
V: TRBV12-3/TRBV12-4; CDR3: CASSEPDGLGEKLFF
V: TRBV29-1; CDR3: CSVEDHGTRGTEAFF
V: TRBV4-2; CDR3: CASSQGTGRLTEAFF
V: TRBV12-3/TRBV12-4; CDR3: CASSLTESNEQFF
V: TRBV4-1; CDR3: CASSQTGSSGNTIYF
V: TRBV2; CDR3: CASCWGNEQFF
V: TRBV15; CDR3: CATSRDPGYQPQHF
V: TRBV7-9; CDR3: CASSSRGYGYTF
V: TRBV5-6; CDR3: CASSQQRYQETQYF
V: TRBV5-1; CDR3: CASSIGQGIYQPQHF
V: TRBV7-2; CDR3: CASSLGVVEQYF